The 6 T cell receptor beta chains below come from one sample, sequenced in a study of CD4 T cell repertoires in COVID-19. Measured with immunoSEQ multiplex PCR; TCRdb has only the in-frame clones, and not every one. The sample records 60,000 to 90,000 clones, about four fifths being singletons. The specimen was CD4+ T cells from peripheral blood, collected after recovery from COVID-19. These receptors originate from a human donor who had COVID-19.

The CDR3 sequence: CASSWPSGNNEQFF. The DNA for the CDR3 is TGCGCCAGCAGCTGGCCTAGCGGGAACAATGAGCAGTTCTTC. The chain combines TRBV5-1 with TRBJ2-1; 9 nucleotides line up with TRBD2. Trimming removed 3 bases from V and 5 bases from J; junction bases left unmatched: 3. The CDR3 totals 14 residues. Germline assignment: CDR1 SGHRS and CDR2 YFSETQ.

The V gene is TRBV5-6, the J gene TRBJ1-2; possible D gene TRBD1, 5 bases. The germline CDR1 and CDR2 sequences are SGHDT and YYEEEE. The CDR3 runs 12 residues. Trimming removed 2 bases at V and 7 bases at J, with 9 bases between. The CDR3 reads CASSLSGLGYTF. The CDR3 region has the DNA TGTGCCAGCAGCTTATCAGGGCTTGGCTACACCTTC.

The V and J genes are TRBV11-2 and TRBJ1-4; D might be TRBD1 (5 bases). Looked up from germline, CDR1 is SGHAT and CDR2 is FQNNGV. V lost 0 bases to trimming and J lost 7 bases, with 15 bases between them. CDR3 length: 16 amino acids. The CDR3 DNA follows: TGTGCCAGCAGCTTAGATTTGTGGCAGGGATCTGAAAAACTGTTTTTT. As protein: CASSLDLWQGSEKLFF.

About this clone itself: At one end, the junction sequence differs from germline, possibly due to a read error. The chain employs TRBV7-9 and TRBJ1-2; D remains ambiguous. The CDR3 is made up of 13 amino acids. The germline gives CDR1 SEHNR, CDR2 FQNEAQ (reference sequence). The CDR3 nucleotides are TGTGCCAGCAGCCCCACGACTAAATATGGCTACACCTTC. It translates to CASSPTTKYGYTF.

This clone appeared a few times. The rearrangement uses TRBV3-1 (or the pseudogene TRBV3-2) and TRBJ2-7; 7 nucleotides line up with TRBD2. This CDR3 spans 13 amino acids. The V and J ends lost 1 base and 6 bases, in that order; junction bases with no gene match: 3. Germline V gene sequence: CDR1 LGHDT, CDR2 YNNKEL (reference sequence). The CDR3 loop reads CASSQGSGGEQYF. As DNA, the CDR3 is TGTGCCAGCAGCCAAGGTTCGGGAGGCGAGCAGTACTTC.

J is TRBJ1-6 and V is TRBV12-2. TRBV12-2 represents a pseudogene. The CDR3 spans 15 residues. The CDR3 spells CASRLDGTHNSPLHF. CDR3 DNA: TGTGCAAGTCGCTTAGACGGGACGCATAATTCACCCCTCCACTTT.